The source of this T cell receptor (beta chain) is a study of cytomegalovirus exposure and HLA in healthy donors. The study ran its PCR with 60 Vbeta and 13 Jbeta primers. The data were produced by immunoSEQ multiplex PCR, yet TCRdb's version contains in-frame clones alone and is incomplete. The sample carries 100,000 to 150,000 clones, roughly 74% recorded once. V was clipped by 1 base and J by 7 bases, with 11 bases between them. From germline, CDR1 is LNHDA and CDR2 SQIVND (reference sequence). The CDR3 is made up of 14 amino acids. For this clone: Its antigen is not known.

Findings and caveats of the study: According to the study, 180 or so TCR beta chains were cytomegalovirus-associated. An analysis done earlier found most TCR beta V segments productive about 90% or about 30% of the time.

The specimen sequenced was PBMCs. The clonotype was recovered from a male donor in good health and CMV-seronegative. This chain connects TRBV19 to TRBJ2-1, with D maybe TRBD1 (5 bases). This CDR3 is CASSIGPRANEQFF. The CDR3 nucleotides are TGTGCCAGTAGTATAGGGCCCAGGGCAAATGAGCAGTTCTTC.